The rows below give T cell receptor beta chains drawn from one sample of a study of cytomegalovirus exposure and HLA in healthy donors. Assay used: immunoSEQ multiplex PCR; TCRdb lists only in-frame clones, some missing. The data show about 140,000 clones, around 85% seen once. Sequencing input: PBMCs. Source of these receptors: a man between 40 and 49 years old in good health and CMV-seropositive. CDR3s leave out the opening cysteine and the closing phenylalanine or tryptophan. Fields, in order: clone size, V gene, D gene, CDR3 protein. D genes are given only for firm matches. Clone size appears in some rows only: once, few, many, or a class for an expanded clone.

clone_size: -
v_call: TRBV11-3
d_call: TRBD1
cdr3_aa: ASSFRDRGRGETQY

clone_size: -
v_call: TRBV7-9
d_call: -
cdr3_aa: ASSLRDGKSGNYGYT

clone_size: -
v_call: TRBV2
d_call: -
cdr3_aa: ASSGLTKGETQY

clone_size: -
v_call: TRBV5-6
d_call: -
cdr3_aa: ASSLRSHLSYEQY

clone_size: -
v_call: TRBV29-1
d_call: TRBD1
cdr3_aa: SVGQGGNQPQH

clone_size: -
v_call: TRBV5-8
d_call: -
cdr3_aa: ASSFAGYGYT

clone_size: -
v_call: TRBV27
d_call: TRBD1
cdr3_aa: ASSPIGTGGREKLF

clone_size: -
v_call: TRBV23-1
d_call: -
cdr3_aa: ASRSIDRDLSNQPQH

clone_size: -
v_call: TRBV5-4
d_call: TRBD1
cdr3_aa: ASSDRGQGSTEQF

clone_size: -
v_call: TRBV5-6
d_call: -
cdr3_aa: ASAAWGRGQETQY

clone_size: -
v_call: TRBV6-1
d_call: -
cdr3_aa: ASGLGRTEAF

clone_size: few
v_call: TRBV6-5
d_call: -
cdr3_aa: ASSYSRDRPYEQY

clone_size: -
v_call: TRBV27
d_call: -
cdr3_aa: ASSLFRQVEQY

clone_size: -
v_call: TRBV6-5
d_call: -
cdr3_aa: ASRRGMATEAF

clone_size: -
v_call: TRBV18
d_call: TRBD2
cdr3_aa: ASSPPSLAGYYEQY

clone_size: -
v_call: TRBV5-1
d_call: -
cdr3_aa: ASSLGGGNSPLH

clone_size: -
v_call: TRBV5-1
d_call: TRBD1
cdr3_aa: ASSWKGADTGELF

clone_size: -
v_call: TRBV19
d_call: -
cdr3_aa: ASSMMTGTYNEQF

clone_size: -
v_call: TRBV9
d_call: -
cdr3_aa: ASSVGVAESYEQY

clone_size: -
v_call: TRBV5-4
d_call: TRBD1
cdr3_aa: ASSPRTGGYTEAF

clone_size: -
v_call: TRBV2
d_call: -
cdr3_aa: ASGRSSYTDTQY

clone_size: -
v_call: TRBV19
d_call: -
cdr3_aa: ASSSGYEQY

clone_size: once
v_call: TRBV4-3
d_call: -
cdr3_aa: ASSQDLGNTIY

clone_size: -
v_call: TRBV15
d_call: -
cdr3_aa: ATSRDRQGRGYT

clone_size: -
v_call: TRBV5-5
d_call: -
cdr3_aa: ASSLAGSMTNTGELF

clone_size: -
v_call: TRBV19
d_call: -
cdr3_aa: ASRTSDGERSPLH

clone_size: -
v_call: TRBV30
d_call: -
cdr3_aa: AWRQAPGRGAF

clone_size: -
v_call: TRBV7-9
d_call: -
cdr3_aa: ASSLSSGTVIF

clone_size: -
v_call: TRBV4-3
d_call: -
cdr3_aa: ASSHGTGSYEQY

clone_size: -
v_call: TRBV9
d_call: -
cdr3_aa: ASSVSRDIKPYGYT

clone_size: -
v_call: TRBV9
d_call: TRBD2
cdr3_aa: ASSVGLAGGRDSEQF